This passage covers 19 T cell receptor beta chains from one sample sequenced in a study of Ad26.COV2.S vaccination and SARS-CoV-2 variants. Using immunoSEQ multiplex PCR, the repertoire was profiled, and TCRdb retains in-frame clones only, with some absent. The sample lists approximately 400,000 clones; roughly 80% were seen once. Treatment specified: 15 to 20 received Ad26.COV2.S at low or high dose, single or two shots; roughly 5 received placebo; per-sample allocation not given. Samples came from day 63 after the first vaccine or placebo injection. This specimen was peripheral blood, taken in a trial of Ad26.COV2.S vaccine versus placebo. The receptors derive from a person aged 18 to 65 who received the Ad26.COV2.S COVID-19 vaccine or a placebo.

The chain uses TRBV5-5 and TRBJ1-5; D gene ambiguous. Germline CDR1 and CDR2: SGHKS and YYEKEE (reference sequence). CDR3 length equals 17 residues. The ends were cut back, 3 bases at V and 1 base at J, with 17 bases in the middle. For the CDR3, the DNA is TGTGCCAGCAGCTCTGGGGAGGGAGGTAGAAGCAATCAGCCCCAGCATTTT. Its translation is CASSSGEGGRSNQPQHF.

The chain joins TRBV20-1 to TRBJ1-2, with D unresolved. The germline gives CDR1 DFQATT, CDR2 SNEGSKA (reference sequence). CDR3 length equals 11 residues. The DNA for the CDR3 is TGCAGCCCCCGGGGAGGCTATGGCTACACCTTC. The encoded protein is CSPRGGYGYTF.

V usage is TRBV19 and J usage is TRBJ1-1, with 7 bases matching TRBD1. The CDR3 is 14 residues long. Germline loops: CDR1 LNHDA, CDR2 SQIVND (reference sequence). V dropped 7 bases and J dropped 4; count of bases not matched to a gene: 9. The CDR3 nucleotides read TGTGCCAGTACCGGCAGGGGGACGAGCACTGAAGCTTTCTTT. Translated, it gives CASTGRGTSTEAFF.

The rearrangement uses TRBV30 and TRBJ1-1, with D uncertain. The CDR3 is 13 amino acids. Trimming stripped 3 bases from V and 2 bases from J, with 10 bases between. Germline V gene data show CDR1 as GTSNPN and CDR2 as SVGIG (reference sequence). CDR3 amino acids: CAWSRSLNTEAFF. CDR3 bases: TGTGCCTGGAGCCGGAGCCTTAACACTGAAGCTTTCTTT.

The chain uses TRBV5-4 and TRBJ2-3; 9 bases map to TRBD2. The germline gives CDR1 SGHNT, CDR2 YYREEE (reference sequence). The CDR3 consists of 17 residues. V gave up 0 bases and J gave up 0 bases; unmatched junction bases: 5. CDR3 loop: CASSLVPSGASTDTQYF. CDR3 coding DNA: TGTGCCAGCAGCTTGGTGCCTAGCGGGGCTAGCACAGATACGCAGTATTTT.

This clone was seen a few times. This rearrangement joins TRBV21-1 to TRBJ2-7; TRBD1 is the table's D call, not checked against the DNA. TRBV21-1 is given as a pseudogene. CDR3 size: 13 residues. The CDR3 DNA is TGTGCCAGCAGCGACAGGAGCTCCTACGAGCAGTACTTC. It is translated as CASSDRSSYEQYF.

The V call is TRBV14, the J call TRBJ1-3; 7 bases map to TRBD1. This CDR3 comprises 14 residues. Germline V CDR1 and CDR2: SGHDN, FVKESK. Germline trimming cut 8 bases from V and 2 bases from J; bases unmatched to any gene: 6. The CDR3 spells CASRNTGAGNTIYF. The DNA of the CDR3 is TGTGCCAGCCGTAATACAGGGGCTGGAAACACCATATATTTT. Full variable domain (rest looked up from reference TRBV14 and TRBJ1-3): EAGVTQFPSHSVIEKGQTVTLRCDPISGHDNLYWYRRVMGKEIKFLLHFVKESKQDESGMPNNRFLAERTGGTYSTLKVQPAELEDSGVYFCASRNTGAGNTIYFGEGSWLTVV.

The gene calls are TRBV2 and TRBJ2-1; 8 bases line up with TRBD2. Germline V lookup: CDR1 SNHLY, CDR2 FYNNEI. Losses at the gene ends were 6 bases for V and 5 bases for J; bases not matched to a gene: 15. CDR3 length equals 17 residues. The CDR3 region is CASREIPGLGVNNEQFF. In DNA, the CDR3 is TGTGCCAGCAGAGAGATTCCGGGACTAGGAGTCAACAATGAGCAGTTCTTC. The whole variable domain, filled in from reference TRBV2 and TRBJ2-1, reads EPEVTQTPSHQVTQMGQEVILRCVPISNHLYFYWYRQILGQKVEFLVSFYNNEISEKSEIFDDQFSVERPDGSNFTLKIRSTKLEDSAMYFCASREIPGLGVNNEQFFGPGTRLTVL.

V and J are TRBV7-3 and TRBJ2-3; D is ambiguous. Germline CDR1 SGHTA, CDR2 FQGTGA. The V and J ends lost 0 bases and 6 bases respectively, with 13 bases between them. The CDR3 covers 15 residues. The CDR3, as DNA: TGTGCCAGCAGCTTAACCGGGTTCGCACAGGATACGCAGTATTTT. Its protein product is CASSLTGFAQDTQYF.

The J gene is TRBJ1-1, the V gene TRBV5-5; D is unclear. V was cut by 5 bases and J by 4 bases, with 15 bases left in between. Germline CDR1 and CDR2: SGHKS and YYEKEE (reference sequence). There are 14 residues in the CDR3. The CDR3 DNA sequence: TGTGCCAGCAGTCTCTCGACACGGCCCACTGAAGCTTTCTTT. This translates into CASSLSTRPTEAFF. Using reference TRBV5-5 and TRBJ1-1 for the parts outside the CDR3, the full variable domain is DAGVTQSPTHLIKTRGQQVTLRCSPISGHKSVSWYQQVLGQGPQFIFQYYEKEERGRGNFPDRFSARQFPNYSSELNVNALLLGDSALYLCASSLSTRPTEAFFGQGTRLTVV.

Only a few counts were recorded for this clone. This sequence joins TRBV29-1 and TRBJ1-2, with unresolved D. Germline V gene sequence: CDR1 SQVTM, CDR2 ANQGSEA. The CDR3 extends over 9 amino acids. V was pared by 3 bases and J by 6 bases, with 2 bases between. The CDR3 loop reads CSVDNGYTF. CDR3 nucleotides: TGCAGCGTTGATAATGGCTACACCTTC.

V gene TRBV5-1 combines with J gene TRBJ2-2; 12 positions match TRBD2. CDR1 is SGHRS and CDR2 is YFSETQ in the germline V gene. J lost 2 bases, V lost 4 bases, and 3 bases had no gene match. The CDR3 runs 16 residues. The CDR3 sequence is CASSQLAGGNTGELFF. In nucleotides, the CDR3 is TGCGCCAGCAGCCAACTAGCGGGAGGTAACACCGGGGAGCTGTTTTTT.

The chain uses TRBV6-5 and TRBJ2-7, with D tentatively TRBD2 (5 bases). Germline CDR1 MNHEY, CDR2 SVGAGI. The CDR3 is 15 amino acids. V was cut by 7 bases and J by 6 bases, with 22 bases left in between. CDR3 bases: TGTGCCAGCACCCCGAGGCAAGCGGCCCCCGCCGAGCAGTACTTC. Its translation: CASTPRQAAPAEQYF.

This rearrangement joins TRBV6-6 to TRBJ2-7; D gene ambiguous. In germline, CDR1 is MNHNY, CDR2 SVGAGI (reference sequence). The germline V and J ends were trimmed by 7 bases and 1 base, with 17 bases remaining between them. This CDR3 has 15 amino acids. CDR3 residues: CASTFRQALSYEQYF. The CDR3 DNA reads TGTGCCAGCACTTTCCGGCAGGCCTTATCCTACGAGCAGTACTTC.

Note on this clone: This sample includes further DNA sequences coding for the same CDR3. The V and J genes are TRBV24-1 and TRBJ1-5; possible D gene TRBD1, 5 bases. V was cut by 5 bases and J by 3 bases, with 7 bases left in between. This CDR3 region has 13 residues. CDR1 and CDR2 (germline): KGHDR, SFDVKD. The CDR3 DNA reads as TGTGCCACCAGTGGACAGCTCAATCAGCCCCAGCATTTT. Its translation is CATSGQLNQPQHF.

CDR3 sequence: CASSPDRQDGYTF. The CDR3 DNA is TGTGCCAGCAGTCCGGACAGGCAGGATGGCTACACCTTC. The chain carries TRBV2 and TRBJ1-2; 7 bases align to TRBD1. The CDR3 covers 13 residues. Germline CDR1 is SNHLY and CDR2 is FYNNEI. Trimming cost V 5 bases and J 6 bases; bases outside gene matches: 6.

The table lists this clone with a few counts. The chain uses TRBV9 and TRBJ1-3; D is unclear. The germline V and J ends were trimmed by 3 bases and 0 bases, with 10 bases remaining between them. The CDR3 runs to 15 residues. CDR1 is SGDLS, CDR2 YYNGEE, per germline. CDR3 region: CASSATVPSGNTIYF. The CDR3 coding sequence is TGTGCCAGCAGCGCAACAGTGCCCTCTGGAAACACCATATATTTT.

This clone appeared once. CDR3 DNA sequence: TGTGCCATCAGTGACCCCAGGATTCTAGCGGAACCCTACAATGAGCAGTTCTTC. It is translated as CAISDPRILAEPYNEQFF. The rearrangement links TRBV10-3 to TRBJ2-1; 7 nucleotides match TRBD2. With 3 bases clipped from V and 2 bases from J, the junction kept 13 bases outside the gene matches. Looked up from germline, CDR1 is ENHRY and CDR2 is SYGVKD. The CDR3 length is 18 residues.

The V call is TRBV3-1 (or the pseudogene TRBV3-2), the J call TRBJ1-3, with a possible D match to TRBD1 (5 bases). The CDR3 length is 16 residues. V lost 5 bases to trimming and J lost 1 base, with 15 bases between them. Germline CDR1 LGHDT, CDR2 YNNKEL (reference sequence). CDR3 loop: CASSSRQISSGNTIYF. For the CDR3, the DNA is TGTGCCAGCAGCTCACGACAGATATCGTCTGGAAACACCATATATTTT.